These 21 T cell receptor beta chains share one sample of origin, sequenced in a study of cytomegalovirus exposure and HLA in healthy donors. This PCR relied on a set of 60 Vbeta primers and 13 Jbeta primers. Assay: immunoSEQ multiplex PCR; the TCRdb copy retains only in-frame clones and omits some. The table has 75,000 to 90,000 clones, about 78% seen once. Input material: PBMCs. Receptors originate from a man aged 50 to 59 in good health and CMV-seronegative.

The CDR3 DNA reads as TGTGCCAGCAGCTCCGGACAGAACTCACCCCTCCACTTT. Encoded protein: CASSSGQNSPLHF. The chain is built from TRBV7-9 and TRBJ1-6; tentatively, D is TRBD1 (6 bases). This CDR3 has 13 residues. Germline lookup yields CDR1 SEHNR and CDR2 FQNEAQ (reference sequence). The V end was cut by 4 bases, the J end by 10 bases, with 11 bases between. The entire variable domain, with the rest obtained from reference TRBV7-9 and TRBJ1-6, is as follows: DTGVSQNPRHKITKRGQNVTFRCDPISEHNRLYWYRQTLGQGPEFLTYFQNEAQLEKSRLLSDRFSAERPKGSFSTLEIQRTEQGDSAMYLCASSSGQNSPLHFGNGTRLTVT.

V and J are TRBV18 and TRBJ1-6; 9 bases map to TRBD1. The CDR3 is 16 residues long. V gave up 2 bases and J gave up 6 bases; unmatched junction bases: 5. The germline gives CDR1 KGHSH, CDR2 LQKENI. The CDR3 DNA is TGTGCCAGCTCACCAGGGACAGGGTTTCGTAATTCACCCCTCCACTTT. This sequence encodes CASSPGTGFRNSPLHF. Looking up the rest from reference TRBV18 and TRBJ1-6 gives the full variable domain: NAGVMQNPRHLVRRRGQEARLRCSPMKGHSHVYWYRQLPEEGLKFMVYLQKENIIDESGMPKERFSAEFPKEGPSILRIQQVVRGDSAAYFCASSPGTGFRNSPLHFGNGTRLTVT.

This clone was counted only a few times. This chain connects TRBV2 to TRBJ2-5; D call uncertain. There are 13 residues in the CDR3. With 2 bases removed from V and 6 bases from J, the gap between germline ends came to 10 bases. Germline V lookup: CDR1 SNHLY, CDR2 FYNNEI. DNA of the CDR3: TGTGCCAGCAGTGAACTAGTCGAAAAGACCCAGTACTTC. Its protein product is CASSELVEKTQYF.

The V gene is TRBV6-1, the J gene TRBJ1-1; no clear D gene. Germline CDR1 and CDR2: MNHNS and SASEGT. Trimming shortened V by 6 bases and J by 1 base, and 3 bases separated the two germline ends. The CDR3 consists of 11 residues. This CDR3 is CASSSNTEAFF. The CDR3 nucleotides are TGTGCCAGCAGCTCGAACACTGAAGCTTTCTTT.

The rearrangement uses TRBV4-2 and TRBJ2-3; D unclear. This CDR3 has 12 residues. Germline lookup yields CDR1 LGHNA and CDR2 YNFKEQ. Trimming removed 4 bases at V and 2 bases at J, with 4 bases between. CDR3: CASSLYTDTQYF. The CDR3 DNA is TGTGCCAGCAGCCTCTACACAGATACGCAGTATTTT.

This CDR3 is CASSSETASETQYF. The CDR3 DNA reads as TGTGCCAGCAGCTCCGAGACAGCCTCAGAGACCCAGTACTTC. The genes are TRBV7-2 and TRBJ2-5, with D perhaps matching TRBD1 (5 bases). The CDR3 runs 14 residues. Germline CDR1 SGHTA, CDR2 FQGNSA. With 4 bases removed from V and 4 bases from J, the gap between germline ends came to 13 bases. Combining the CDR3 with reference TRBV7-2 and TRBJ2-5 gives the whole variable domain GAGVSQSPSNKVTEKGKDVELRCDPISGHTALYWYRQSLGQGLEFLIYFQGNSAPDKSGLPSDRFSAERTGGSVSTLTIQRTQQEDSAVYLCASSSETASETQYFGPGTRLLVL.

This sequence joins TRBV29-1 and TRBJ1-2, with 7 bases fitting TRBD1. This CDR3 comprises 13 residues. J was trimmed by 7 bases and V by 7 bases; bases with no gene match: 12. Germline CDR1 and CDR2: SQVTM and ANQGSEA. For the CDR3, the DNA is TGCAGCGCCGGAGACAGGGTTTCGGCTGGCTACACCTTC. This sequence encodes CSAGDRVSAGYTF.

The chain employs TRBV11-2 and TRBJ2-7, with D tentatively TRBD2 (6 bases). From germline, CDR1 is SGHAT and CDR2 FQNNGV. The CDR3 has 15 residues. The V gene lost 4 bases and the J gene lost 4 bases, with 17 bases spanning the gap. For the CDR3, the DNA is TGTGCCAGCAGCTACGTCGCGGGGCCGACTTACGAGCAGTACTTC. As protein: CASSYVAGPTYEQYF. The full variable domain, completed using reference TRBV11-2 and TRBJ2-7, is EAGVAQSPRYKIIEKRQSVAFWCNPISGHATLYWYQQILGQGPKLLIQFQNNGVVDDSQLPKDRFSAERLKGVDSTLKIQPAKLEDSAVYLCASSYVAGPTYEQYFGPGTRLTVT.

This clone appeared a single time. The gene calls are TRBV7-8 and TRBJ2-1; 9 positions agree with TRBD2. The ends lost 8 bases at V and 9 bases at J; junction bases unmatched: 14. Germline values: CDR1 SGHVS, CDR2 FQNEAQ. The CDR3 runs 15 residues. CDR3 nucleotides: TGTGCCAGCGGGCGTAGCGGGGGCTTCAGTCGTGAGCAGTTCTTC. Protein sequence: CASGRSGGFSREQFF.

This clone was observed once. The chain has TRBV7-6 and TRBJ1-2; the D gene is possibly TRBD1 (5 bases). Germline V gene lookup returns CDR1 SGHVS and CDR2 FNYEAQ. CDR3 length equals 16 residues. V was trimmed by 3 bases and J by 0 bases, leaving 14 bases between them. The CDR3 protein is CASSFPPTETNYGYTF. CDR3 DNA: TGTGCCAGCAGCTTTCCCCCGACAGAAACTAACTATGGCTACACCTTC. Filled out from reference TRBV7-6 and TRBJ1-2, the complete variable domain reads GAGVSQSPRYKVTKRGQDVALRCDPISGHVSLYWYRQALGQGPEFLTYFNYEAQQDKSGLPNDRFSAERPEGSISTLTIQRTEQRDSAMYRCASSFPPTETNYGYTFGSGTRLTVV.

CDR3 bases: TGTGCCAGCAGCCAAACGCGGAGTGTTTTAATTGAAGCTTTCTTT. Protein product: CASSQTRSVLIEAFF. The rearrangement links TRBV14 to TRBJ1-1; D uncertain. Per germline, CDR1 SGHDN and CDR2 FVKESK. V was pared by 2 bases and J by 7 bases, with 17 bases between. The CDR3 length is 15 residues.

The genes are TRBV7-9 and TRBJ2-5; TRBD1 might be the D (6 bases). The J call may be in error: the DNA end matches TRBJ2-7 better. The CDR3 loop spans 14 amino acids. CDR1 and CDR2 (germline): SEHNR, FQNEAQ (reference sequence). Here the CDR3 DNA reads TGTGCCAGCAGTGTCCCGGCACAGGGCTACGAGCAGTACTTC. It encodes CASSVPAQGYEQYF.

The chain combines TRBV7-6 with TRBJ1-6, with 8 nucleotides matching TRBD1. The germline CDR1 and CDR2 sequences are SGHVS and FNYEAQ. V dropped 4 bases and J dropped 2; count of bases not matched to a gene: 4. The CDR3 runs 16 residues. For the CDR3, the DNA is TGTGCCAGCAGCTCTAGGACAGGGCCCTATAATTCACCCCTCCACTTT. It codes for CASSSRTGPYNSPLHF.

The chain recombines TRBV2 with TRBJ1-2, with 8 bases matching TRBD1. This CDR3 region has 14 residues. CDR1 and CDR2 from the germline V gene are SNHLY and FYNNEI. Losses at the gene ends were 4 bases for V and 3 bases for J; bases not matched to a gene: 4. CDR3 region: CASSGQGKDYGYTF. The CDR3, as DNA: TGTGCCAGCAGTGGACAGGGGAAAGACTATGGCTACACCTTC. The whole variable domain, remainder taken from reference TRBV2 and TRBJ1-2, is EPEVTQTPSHQVTQMGQEVILRCVPISNHLYFYWYRQILGQKVEFLVSFYNNEISEKSEIFDDQFSVERPDGSNFTLKIRSTKLEDSAMYFCASSGQGKDYGYTFGSGTRLTVV.

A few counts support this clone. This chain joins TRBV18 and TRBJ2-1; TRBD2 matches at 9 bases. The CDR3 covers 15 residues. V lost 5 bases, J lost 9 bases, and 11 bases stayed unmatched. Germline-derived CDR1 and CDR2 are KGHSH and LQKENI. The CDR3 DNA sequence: TGTGCCAGCTCATTTGGCGGGGGGGCAGGCCTTGAGCAGTTCTTC. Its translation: CASSFGGGAGLEQFF.

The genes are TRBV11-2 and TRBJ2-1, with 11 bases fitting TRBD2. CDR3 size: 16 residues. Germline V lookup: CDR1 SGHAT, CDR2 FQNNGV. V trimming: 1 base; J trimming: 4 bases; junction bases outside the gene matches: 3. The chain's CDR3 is CASSLGSSGGYNEQFF. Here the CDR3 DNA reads TGTGCCAGCAGCTTAGGCTCTAGCGGGGGGTACAATGAGCAGTTCTTC.

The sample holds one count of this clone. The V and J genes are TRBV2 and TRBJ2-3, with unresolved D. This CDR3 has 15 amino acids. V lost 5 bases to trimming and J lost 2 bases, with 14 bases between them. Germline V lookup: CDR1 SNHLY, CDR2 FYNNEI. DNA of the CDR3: TGTGCCAGCAGTAAATACAGTAAACTCACAGATACGCAGTATTTT. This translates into CASSKYSKLTDTQYF. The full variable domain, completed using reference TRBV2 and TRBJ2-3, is EPEVTQTPSHQVTQMGQEVILRCVPISNHLYFYWYRQILGQKVEFLVSFYNNEISEKSEIFDDQFSVERPDGSNFTLKIRSTKLEDSAMYFCASSKYSKLTDTQYFGPGTRLTVL.

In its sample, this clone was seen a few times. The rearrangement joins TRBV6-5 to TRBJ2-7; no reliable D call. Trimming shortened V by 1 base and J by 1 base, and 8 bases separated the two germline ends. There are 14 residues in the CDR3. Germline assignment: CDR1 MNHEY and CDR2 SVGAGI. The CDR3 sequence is CASSYWPLSYEQYF. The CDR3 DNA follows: TGTGCCAGCAGTTACTGGCCCCTGTCCTACGAGCAGTACTTC.

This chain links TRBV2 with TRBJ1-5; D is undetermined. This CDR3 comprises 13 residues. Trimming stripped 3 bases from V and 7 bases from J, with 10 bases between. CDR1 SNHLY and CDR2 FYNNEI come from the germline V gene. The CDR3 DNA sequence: TGTGCCAGCAGTGATGCAGGATTCCAGCCCCAGCATTTT. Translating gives CASSDAGFQPQHF.

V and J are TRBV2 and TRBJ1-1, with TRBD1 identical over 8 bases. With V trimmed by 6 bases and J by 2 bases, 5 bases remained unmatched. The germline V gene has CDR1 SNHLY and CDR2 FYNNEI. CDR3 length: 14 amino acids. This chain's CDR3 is CASSIQGANTEAFF. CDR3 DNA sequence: TGTGCCAGCAGCATCCAGGGGGCAAACACTGAAGCTTTCTTT.

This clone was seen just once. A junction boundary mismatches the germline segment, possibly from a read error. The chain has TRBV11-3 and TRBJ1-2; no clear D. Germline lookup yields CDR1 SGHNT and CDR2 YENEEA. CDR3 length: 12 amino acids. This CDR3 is CASSWAGQQASF. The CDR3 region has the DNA TGTGCCAGCAGCTGGGCTGGGCAGCAAGCTTCATTC.